This T cell receptor (beta chain) was recovered during a study of neurological immune-mediated disorders. Findings and caveats of the study: A possible signature appeared as one related-CDR3 cluster, in which phylogenetic grouping placed the repertoires of 18 of 34 multiple sclerosis patients.

About this clonotype itself: Its antigen is not identified.

TCRdb itself ran the 5' RACE reads through MiXCR, one entry per CDR3 protein. The sample includes around 67,000 distinct CDR3 sequences, approximately 5.2% of them seen just once. Germline-derived CDR1 and CDR2 are SGDLS and YYNGEE. CDR3 length: 14 residues. V was clipped by 3 bases and J by 0 bases, with 9 bases between them. The sequencing sample was made of PBMCs. The rearrangement links TRBV9 to TRBJ1-2; unclear D gene. This receptor was taken from a man between 18 and 29 years old with multiple sclerosis. The CDR3 sequence: CASSGLTANYGYTF. CDR3 sequence (DNA): TGTGCCAGCAGCGGACTAACAGCTAACTATGGCTACACCTTC.